Below, one T cell receptor beta chain is given with its context. This clonotype was observed many times. Its specific antigen is unknown. Base qualities are not recorded, but no much larger clone differs from it by a single base. Data came from an Illumina NovaSeq 6000. cDNA libraries for TCRalpha and TCRbeta were prepared by 5'RACE using constant-segment primers, with sample barcodes and unique molecular identifiers added. Trizol reagent was used to extract RNA from every sample. Libraries were amplified in two PCR steps, with a second sample barcode and Illumina TruSeq adapters added in the second step. The libraries were sequenced on an Illumina NovaSeq using 2 x 150 bp paired-end reads. The authors' analysis ran thus. With migec v1.2.7, reads were demultiplexed and then collapsed into UMI-guided consensus sequences. Using mixcr v2.1.11, the UMI consensuses were aligned to TRA and TRB V and J templates and assembled into clonotypes. Expanded or contracted clonotypes were those called significant by both edgeR and NoisET, with noise models trained on biological replicates. edgeR calls used a false discovery rate-adjusted p below 0.01 and a log2 fold-change threshold of 1. PCA with hierarchical clustering of max-normalized trajectories of the 1000 most abundant clonotypes was used as exploratory dynamics analysis. The CD4 or CD8 phenotype of responding clones was assigned using the separately sequenced CD4+ and CD8+ repertoires. Through fastp at Q25 and MiXCR, TCRdb rebuilt clones from the public reads, retaining in-frame beta chains. Here each entry gathers all rows of one CDR3 protein and keeps the most common genes and DNA. These V and J calls originate from TCRdb's pipeline instead of the authors' own analysis. In all, the sample holds some 30,000 distinct CDR3 sequences, and about 7.4% of those were seen once. In total, the top ten clones hold approximately 14% of the sample.

The data are from a study of T-cell memory formation after mild COVID-19 (dated by TCRdb to the early 2020s). A note on the overall study: TCR sequence clusters from the two donors were found to be largely donor specific. In two donors, T-cell clones that expanded and contracted after mild COVID-19 were followed by sequencing TCRalpha and TCRbeta repertoires longitudinally. The cohort was made up of two young adult volunteers, one female and one male, who were previously healthy.

Ficoll-Paque density gradient centrifugation was used to isolate PBMCs. Beyond this particular receptor, the publication reports: SARS-CoV-2 specificity of the second-wave clones peaking on day 37 was not confirmed. The study covered only a couple of mild cases, and larger cohorts including severe cases with pre-infection samples were considered necessary. From day 15 to 85, contracting clones showed balanced CD4/CD8 phenotypes, whereas a second wave of clones that expanded from day 15 to 37 leaned towards CD4+. Some responding clones were detected in pre-infection memory, which suggested that pre-existing cross-reactive memory T cells had joined the SARS-CoV-2 response. Contracting CD4+ clones were found mainly in CM and EM memory subsets, while CD8+ clones were enriched in EMRA.

The sequenced sample was PBMCs or a T cell subset sorted from them (not recorded which). This TCR was sampled from an adult woman who had mild COVID-19 (a few samples of this study predate the infection). The sample titles of this study are shuffled in the database, so cell type and time point are left out; the donor was told from shared clones.

The DNA is as follows: TGCGCCAGCAGCCACTCCTCAGGACAGGGCGGAATAGAGCACACCTTC. Its amino acids are CASSHSSGQGGIEHTF. Recombination joined TRBV4-3 with TRBJ1-2; 8 bases in the middle match TRBD1. The CDR3 sequence holds 16 residues, the cysteine and phenylalanine included. The entry retains the CDR3 DNA only, 48 bases that are in frame from base 1. Sequences LGHNA (CDR1) and YSLEER (CDR2) are obtained from the germline V gene. V is cut back by 3 bases and J by 12 bases, with 18 bases in the junction unmatched.